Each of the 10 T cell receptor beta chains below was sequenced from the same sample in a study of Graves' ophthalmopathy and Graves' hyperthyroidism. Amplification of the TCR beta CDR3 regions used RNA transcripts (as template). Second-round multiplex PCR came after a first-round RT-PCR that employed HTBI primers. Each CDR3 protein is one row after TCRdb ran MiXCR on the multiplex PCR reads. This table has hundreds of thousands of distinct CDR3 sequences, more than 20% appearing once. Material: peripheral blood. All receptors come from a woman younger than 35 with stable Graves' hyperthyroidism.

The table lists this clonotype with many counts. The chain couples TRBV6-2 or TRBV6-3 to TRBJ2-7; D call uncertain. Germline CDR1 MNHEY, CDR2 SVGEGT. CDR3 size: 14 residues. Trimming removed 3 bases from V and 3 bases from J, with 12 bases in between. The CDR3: CASSYLADLYEQYF. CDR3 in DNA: TGTGCCAGCAGTTATCTGGCGGACCTCTACGAGCAGTACTTC.

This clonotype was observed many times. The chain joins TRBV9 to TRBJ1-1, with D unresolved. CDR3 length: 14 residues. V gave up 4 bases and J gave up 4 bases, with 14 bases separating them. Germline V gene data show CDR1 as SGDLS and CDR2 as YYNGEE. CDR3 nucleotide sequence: TGTGCCAGCAGCCCCGGCCACCGCGCCACTGAAGCTTTCTTT. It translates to CASSPGHRATEAFF. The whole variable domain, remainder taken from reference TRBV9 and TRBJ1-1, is DSGVTQTPKHLITATGQRVTLRCSPRSGDLSVYWYQQSLDQGLQFLIQYYNGEERAKGNILERFSAQQFPDLHSELNLSSLELGDSALYFCASSPGHRATEAFFGQGTRLTVV.

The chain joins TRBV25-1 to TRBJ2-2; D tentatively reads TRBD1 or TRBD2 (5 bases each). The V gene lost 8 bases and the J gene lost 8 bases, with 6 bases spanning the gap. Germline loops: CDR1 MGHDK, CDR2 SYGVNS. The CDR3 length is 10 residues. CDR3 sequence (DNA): TGTGCCAGCTGGGGGGGGGAGCTGTTTTTT. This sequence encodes CASWGGELFF.

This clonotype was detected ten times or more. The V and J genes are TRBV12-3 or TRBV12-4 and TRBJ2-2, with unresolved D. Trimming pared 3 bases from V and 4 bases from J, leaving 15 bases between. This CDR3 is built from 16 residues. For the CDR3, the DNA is TGTGCCAGCAGTTTCCTAAGGGTGGAGTCCACCGGGGAGCTGTTTTTT. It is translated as CASSFLRVESTGELFF.

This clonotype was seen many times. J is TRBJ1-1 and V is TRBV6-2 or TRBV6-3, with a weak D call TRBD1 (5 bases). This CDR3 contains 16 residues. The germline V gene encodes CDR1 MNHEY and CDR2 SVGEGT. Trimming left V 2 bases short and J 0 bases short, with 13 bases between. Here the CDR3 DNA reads TGTGCCAGCAGTTACACAGCAGGGCGGGTGAACACTGAAGCTTTCTTT. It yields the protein CASSYTAGRVNTEAFF.

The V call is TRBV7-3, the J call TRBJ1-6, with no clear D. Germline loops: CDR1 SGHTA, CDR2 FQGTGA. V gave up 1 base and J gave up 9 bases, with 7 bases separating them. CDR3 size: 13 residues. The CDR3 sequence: CASSLSLSSPLHF. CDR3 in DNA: TGTGCCAGCAGCTTAAGTCTGAGTTCACCCCTCCACTTT.

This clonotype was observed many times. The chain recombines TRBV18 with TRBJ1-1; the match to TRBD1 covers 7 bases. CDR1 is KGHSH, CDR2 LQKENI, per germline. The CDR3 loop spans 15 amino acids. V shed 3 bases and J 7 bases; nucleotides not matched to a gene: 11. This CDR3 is CASSPHRGNVLEAFF. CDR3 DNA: TGTGCCAGCTCACCTCACAGGGGAAATGTGCTTGAAGCTTTCTTT.

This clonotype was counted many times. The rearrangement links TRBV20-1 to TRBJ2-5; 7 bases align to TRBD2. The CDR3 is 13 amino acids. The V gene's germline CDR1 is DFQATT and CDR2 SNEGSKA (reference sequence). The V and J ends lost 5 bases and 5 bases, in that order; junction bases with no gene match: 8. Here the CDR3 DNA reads TGCAGTGCTCCTGAGTGGGGAGGGGAGACCCAGTACTTC. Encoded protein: CSAPEWGGETQYF.

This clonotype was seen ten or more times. The CDR3 here is CASSYDRRGNTIYF. DNA for the CDR3: TGTGCCAGCAGCTACGACAGAAGAGGAAACACCATATATTTT. The chain combines TRBV11-2 with TRBJ1-3, with D possibly being TRBD1 (5 bases). V was cut by 4 bases and J by 4 bases, with 11 bases left in between. The CDR3 contains 14 residues. Germline lookup yields CDR1 SGHAT and CDR2 FQNNGV. Using reference TRBV11-2 and TRBJ1-3 for the parts outside the CDR3, the full variable domain is EAGVAQSPRYKIIEKRQSVAFWCNPISGHATLYWYQQILGQGPKLLIQFQNNGVVDDSQLPKDRFSAERLKGVDSTLKIQPAKLEDSAVYLCASSYDRRGNTIYFGEGSWLTVV.

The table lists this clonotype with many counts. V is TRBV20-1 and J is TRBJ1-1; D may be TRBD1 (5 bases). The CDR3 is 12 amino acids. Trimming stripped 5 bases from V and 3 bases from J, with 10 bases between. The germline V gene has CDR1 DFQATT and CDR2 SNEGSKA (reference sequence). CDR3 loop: CSAGGEYTEAFF. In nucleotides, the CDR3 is TGCAGTGCTGGGGGAGAGTACACTGAAGCTTTCTTT.